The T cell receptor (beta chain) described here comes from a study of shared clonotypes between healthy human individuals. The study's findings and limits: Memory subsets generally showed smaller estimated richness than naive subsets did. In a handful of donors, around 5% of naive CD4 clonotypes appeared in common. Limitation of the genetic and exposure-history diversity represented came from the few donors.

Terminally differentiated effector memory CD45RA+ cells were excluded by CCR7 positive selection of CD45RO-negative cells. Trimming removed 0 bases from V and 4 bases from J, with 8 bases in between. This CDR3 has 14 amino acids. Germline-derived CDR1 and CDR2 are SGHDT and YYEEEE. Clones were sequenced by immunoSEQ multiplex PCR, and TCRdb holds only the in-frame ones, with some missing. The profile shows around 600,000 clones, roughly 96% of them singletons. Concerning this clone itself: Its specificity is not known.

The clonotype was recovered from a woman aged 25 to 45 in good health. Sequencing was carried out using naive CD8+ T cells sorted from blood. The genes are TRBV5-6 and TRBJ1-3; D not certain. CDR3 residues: CASSLGSRGNTIYF. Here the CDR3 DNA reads TGTGCCAGCAGCTTGGGCAGCCGAGGAAACACCATATATTTT.